This T cell receptor (beta chain) was identified during a study of blood T cell repertoires in COVID-19 (dated by TCRdb to about 2020). Describing the broader study: Collaborator samples came from the United States, Italy and Spain and covered acute and convalescent phases of COVID-19. The prospective study material was composed of cDNA or gDNA derived from T cells, B-cell-depleted T cells, or PBMCs. Deeply sampled blood TCRbeta repertoires from subjects exposed to, actively infected with, or recovered from COVID-19 were included in the dataset. The repertoires were released in a freely available public database meant as a resource for research on the immune response to SARS-CoV-2. Samples came from the ongoing ImmuneRACE study (first 160 participants) plus 1,254 subjects from 6 global collaborators. The sample metadata nearly always contained a de-identified subject ID, COVID-19 status, age in years and sex. HLA class I and class II types, where available, came from metadata supplied by the sample provider rather than from assay-based typing. The paper's findings and limits, for the study overall: The quantity of clinical and demographic metadata differed by source and by participant and was supplied without curation.

V gives up 2 bases and J gives up 6 bases, and the segment between their germline ends measures 14 bases. According to the germline V gene (reference sequence), CDR1 reads SEHNR and CDR2 reads FQNEAQ. Spanning cysteine to phenylalanine, the CDR3 consists of 15 amino acids. Kept here is only the CDR3 DNA, which spans 45 bases and is read in frame from base 1. In the prospective study, participants were about 18 to 90 years old, resided in 20 to 30 geographic areas of the United States, and were enrolled through a virtual design. To assign participants to cohorts, the prospective study relied on clinical history that participants themselves reported in a screening survey and a study questionnaire. A participant counted as exposed if, within 2 weeks of entering the study, that participant had been in contact with someone who had a PCR-confirmed or clinician-diagnosed COVID-19 case. In the prospective study, whole blood, serum and a nasopharyngeal or oropharyngeal swab were collected from each participant by mobile phlebotomists. Prospective study participants could optionally give additional blood draws and questionnaires over an approximately two-month period. Blood samples from the prospective study were shipped frozen or at room temperature prior to DNA extraction.

TCRbeta CDR3 regions were amplified from genomic DNA by means of the immunoSEQ Assay, a bias-controlled multiplex PCR. Under the source paper's analysis protocol: Within the assay, amplification of reference gene primers was used to estimate how many nucleated cells each sample contained. To quantify the absolute abundance of each unique TCRbeta CDR3 rearrangement, sequence reads were collapsed and filtered. For each sample, productive Simpson clonality was calculated as the square root of Simpson's diversity index over productive rearrangements. TCRdb retrieved this table from immuneACCESS and kept in-frame rearrangements only. Not all clones are present; in checked studies, unresolved V genes account for under half, and no reason is known for the remainder. V and J calls and clone size are given by that table; D and trimming were obtained from the DNA. The sample yields a few hundred thousand clones; about nine tenths were counted once. Roughly 2.9% of the sample goes to the ten largest clones.

Concerning this clone: Its antigen remains undetermined. No much larger clonotype is one base removed from it; base qualities were not supplied.

The rearranged segments are TRBV7-9 and TRBJ2-1; a tentative D call is TRBD1 (6 bases match). The receptor's source is a woman in her forties or fifties who had been exposed to COVID-19. Sequenced input: PBMCs or T cells enriched from blood (not recorded which). The encoded CDR3 is CASSLRNRDGNEQFF. The DNA sequence reads TGTGCCAGCAGCTTAAGGAACAGGGATGGCAATGAGCAGTTCTTC.